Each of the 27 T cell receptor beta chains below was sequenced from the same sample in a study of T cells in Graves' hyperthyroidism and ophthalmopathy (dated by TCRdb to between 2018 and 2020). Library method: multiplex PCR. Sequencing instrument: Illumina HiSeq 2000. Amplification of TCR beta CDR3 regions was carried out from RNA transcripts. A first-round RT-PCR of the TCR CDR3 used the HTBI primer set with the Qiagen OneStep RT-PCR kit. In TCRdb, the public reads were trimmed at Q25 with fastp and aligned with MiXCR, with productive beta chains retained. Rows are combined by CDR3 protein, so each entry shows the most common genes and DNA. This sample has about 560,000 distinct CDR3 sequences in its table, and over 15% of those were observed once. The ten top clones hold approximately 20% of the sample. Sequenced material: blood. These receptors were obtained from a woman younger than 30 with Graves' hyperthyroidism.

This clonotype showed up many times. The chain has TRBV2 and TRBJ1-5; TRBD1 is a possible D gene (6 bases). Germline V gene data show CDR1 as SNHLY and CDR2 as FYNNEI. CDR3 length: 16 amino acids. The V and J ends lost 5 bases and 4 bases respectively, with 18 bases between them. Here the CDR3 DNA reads TGTGCCAGCAGTAACCCCTTCGGACAGCTAAATCAGCCCCAGCATTTT. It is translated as CASSNPFGQLNQPQHF.

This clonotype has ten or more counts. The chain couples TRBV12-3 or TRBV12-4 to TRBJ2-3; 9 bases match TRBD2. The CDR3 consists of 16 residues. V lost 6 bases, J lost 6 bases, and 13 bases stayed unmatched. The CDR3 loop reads CASSPYGGSGGDTQYF. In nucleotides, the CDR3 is TGTGCCAGCAGCCCTTACGGGGGTAGCGGGGGCGATACGCAGTATTTT.

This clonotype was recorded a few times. Written as DNA, the CDR3 is TGTGCCAGCAGCAAAAGCCTAGCGGGGGACAGGGAGACCCAGTACTTC. This sequence encodes CASSKSLAGDRETQYF. The rearrangement links TRBV9 to TRBJ2-5; 10 nucleotides match TRBD2. With 4 bases clipped from V and 5 bases from J, the junction kept 11 bases outside the gene matches. Germline CDR1 reads SGDLS; CDR2 reads YYNGEE. The CDR3 totals 16 residues.

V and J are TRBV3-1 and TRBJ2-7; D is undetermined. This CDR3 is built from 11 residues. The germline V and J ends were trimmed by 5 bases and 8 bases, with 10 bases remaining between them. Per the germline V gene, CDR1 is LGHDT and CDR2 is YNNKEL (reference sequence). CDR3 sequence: CASSDVYKQYF. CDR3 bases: TGTGCCAGCAGCGACGTTTATAAGCAGTACTTC.

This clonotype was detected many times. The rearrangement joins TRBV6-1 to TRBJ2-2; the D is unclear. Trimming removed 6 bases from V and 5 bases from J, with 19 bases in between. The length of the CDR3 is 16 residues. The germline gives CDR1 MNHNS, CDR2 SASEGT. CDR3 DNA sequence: TGTGCCAGCAGATCCCGGGCCCAAGAATGGACCGGGGAGCTGTTTTTT. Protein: CASRSRAQEWTGELFF.

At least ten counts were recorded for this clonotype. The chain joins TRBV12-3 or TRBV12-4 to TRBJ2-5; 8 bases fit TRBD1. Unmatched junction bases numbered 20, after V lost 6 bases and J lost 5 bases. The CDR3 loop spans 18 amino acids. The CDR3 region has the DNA TGTGCCAGCAGCCAAACCAGGACAGGGATAATCCTCCGGGAGACCCAGTACTTC. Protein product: CASSQTRTGIILRETQYF.

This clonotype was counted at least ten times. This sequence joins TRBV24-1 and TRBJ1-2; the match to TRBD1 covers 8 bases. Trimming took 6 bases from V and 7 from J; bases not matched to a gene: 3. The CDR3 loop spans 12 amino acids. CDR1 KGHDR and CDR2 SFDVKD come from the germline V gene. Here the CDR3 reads CATSRTGSGYTF. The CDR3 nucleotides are TGTGCCACCAGTCGGACAGGGAGTGGCTACACCTTC.

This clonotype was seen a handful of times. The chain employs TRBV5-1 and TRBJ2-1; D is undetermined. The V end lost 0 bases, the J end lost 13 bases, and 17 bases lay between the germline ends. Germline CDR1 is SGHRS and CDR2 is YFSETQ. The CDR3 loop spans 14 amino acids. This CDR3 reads CASSLALSTPYQFF. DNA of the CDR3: TGCGCCAGCAGCTTGGCCTTGTCCACACCATACCAGTTCTTC.

The CDR3 sequence: CASSYWGFSGNTIYF. The DNA for the CDR3 is TGTGCCAGCAGTTACTGGGGCTTCTCTGGAAACACCATATATTTT. J is TRBJ1-3 and V is TRBV12-3 or TRBV12-4; TRBD1 might be the D (5 bases). This CDR3 spans 15 amino acids. Trimming removed 4 bases at V and 0 bases at J, with 10 bases between.

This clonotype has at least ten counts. The CDR3 sequence: CASSSTPPGRGTRYEQYF. CDR3 nucleotide sequence: TGTGCCAGCAGCTCGACACCTCCGGGACGAGGAACTAGATACGAGCAGTACTTC. This sequence joins TRBV11-2 and TRBJ2-7; D is perhaps TRBD1 or TRBD2 (5 bases each). CDR1 and CDR2 from the germline V gene are SGHAT and FQNNGV. Trimming stripped 4 bases from V and 4 bases from J, with 26 bases between. CDR3 length: 18 residues. The full variable domain, rest sourced from reference TRBV11-2 and TRBJ2-7, is EAGVAQSPRYKIIEKRQSVAFWCNPISGHATLYWYQQILGQGPKLLIQFQNNGVVDDSQLPKDRFSAERLKGVDSTLKIQPAKLEDSAVYLCASSSTPPGRGTRYEQYFGPGTRLTVT.

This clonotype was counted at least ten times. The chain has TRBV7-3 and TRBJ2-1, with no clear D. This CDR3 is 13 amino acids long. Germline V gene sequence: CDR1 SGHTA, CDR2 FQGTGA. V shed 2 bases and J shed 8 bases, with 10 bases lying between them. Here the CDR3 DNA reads TGTGCCAGCAGCTTATTCCGGAGCGATGAGCAGTTCTTC. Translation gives CASSLFRSDEQFF. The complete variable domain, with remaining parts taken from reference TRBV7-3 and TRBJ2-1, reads GAGVSQTPSNKVTEKGKYVELRCDPISGHTALYWYRQSLGQGPEFLIYFQGTGAADDSGLPNDRFFAVRPEGSVSTLKIQRTERGDSAVYLCASSLFRSDEQFFGPGTRLTVL.

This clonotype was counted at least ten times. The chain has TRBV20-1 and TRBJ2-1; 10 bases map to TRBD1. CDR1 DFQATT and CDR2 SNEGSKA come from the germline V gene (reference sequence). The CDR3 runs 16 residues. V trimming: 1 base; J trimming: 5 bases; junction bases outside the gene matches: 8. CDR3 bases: TGCAGTGCTAGAGCCTTCCACGGGACAGGGGACAATGAGCAGTTCTTC. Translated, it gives CSARAFHGTGDNEQFF.

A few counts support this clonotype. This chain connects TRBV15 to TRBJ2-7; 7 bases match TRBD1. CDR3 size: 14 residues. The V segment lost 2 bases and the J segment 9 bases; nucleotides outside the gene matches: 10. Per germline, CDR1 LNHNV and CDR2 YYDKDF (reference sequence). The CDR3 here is CATSRLRQGEGQYF. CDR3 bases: TGTGCCACCAGCAGACTCCGACAGGGTGAGGGGCAGTACTTC.

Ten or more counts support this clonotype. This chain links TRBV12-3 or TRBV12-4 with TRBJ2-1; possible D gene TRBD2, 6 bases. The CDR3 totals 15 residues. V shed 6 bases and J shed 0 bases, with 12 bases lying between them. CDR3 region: CASRPSGRSYNEQFF. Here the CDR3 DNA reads TGTGCCAGCAGACCGAGCGGGCGCTCCTACAATGAGCAGTTCTTC.

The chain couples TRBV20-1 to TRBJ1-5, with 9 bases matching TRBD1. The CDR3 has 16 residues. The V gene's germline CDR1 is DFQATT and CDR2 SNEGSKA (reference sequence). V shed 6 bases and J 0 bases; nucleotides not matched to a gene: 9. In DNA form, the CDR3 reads TGCAGTGCCTTCGACAGGGGGGGATCTAGCAATCAGCCCCAGCATTTT. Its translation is CSAFDRGGSSNQPQHF.

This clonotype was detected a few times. The CDR3 DNA follows: TGTGCCAGTAGTATTAACAGGGGCAATCAGCCCCAGCATTTT. Its translation: CASSINRGNQPQHF. J is TRBJ1-5 and V is TRBV19; D possibly corresponds to TRBD1 (6 bases). The CDR3 extends over 14 amino acids. Germline-derived CDR1 and CDR2 are LNHDA and SQIVND (reference sequence). Trimming removed 3 bases from V and 2 bases from J, with 8 bases in between.

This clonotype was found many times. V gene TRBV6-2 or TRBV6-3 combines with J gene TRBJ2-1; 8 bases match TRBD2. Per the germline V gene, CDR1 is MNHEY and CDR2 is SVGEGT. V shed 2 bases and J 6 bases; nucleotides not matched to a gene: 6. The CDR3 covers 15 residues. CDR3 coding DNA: TGTGCCAGCAGTTACGACCGGGGGGGCCGCAATGAGCAGTTCTTC. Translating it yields CASSYDRGGRNEQFF.

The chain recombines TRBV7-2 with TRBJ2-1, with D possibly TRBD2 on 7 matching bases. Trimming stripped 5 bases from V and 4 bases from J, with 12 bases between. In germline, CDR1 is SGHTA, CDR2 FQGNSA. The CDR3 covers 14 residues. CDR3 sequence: CASSRGASYNEQFF. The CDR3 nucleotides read TGTGCCAGCAGCCGGGGGGCCTCTTACAATGAGCAGTTCTTC. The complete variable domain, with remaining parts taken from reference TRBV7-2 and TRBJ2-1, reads GAGVSQSPSNKVTEKGKDVELRCDPISGHTALYWYRQSLGQGLEFLIYFQGNSAPDKSGLPSDRFSAERTGGSVSTLTIQRTQQEDSAVYLCASSRGASYNEQFFGPGTRLTVL.

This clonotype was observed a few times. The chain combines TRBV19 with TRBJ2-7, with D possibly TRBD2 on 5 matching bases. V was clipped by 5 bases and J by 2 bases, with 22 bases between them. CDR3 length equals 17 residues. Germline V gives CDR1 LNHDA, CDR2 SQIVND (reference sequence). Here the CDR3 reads CASSEYTLGSGTYEQYF. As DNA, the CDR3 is TGTGCCAGTAGTGAATATACGCTGGGGTCCGGGACCTACGAGCAGTACTTC.

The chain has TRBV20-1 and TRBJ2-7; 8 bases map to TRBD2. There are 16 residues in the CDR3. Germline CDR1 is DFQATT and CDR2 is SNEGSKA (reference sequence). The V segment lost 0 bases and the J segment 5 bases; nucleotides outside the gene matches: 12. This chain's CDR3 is CSARDWGAGVGDEQYF. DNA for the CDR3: TGCAGTGCTAGAGATTGGGGAGCGGGAGTTGGCGACGAGCAGTACTTC.

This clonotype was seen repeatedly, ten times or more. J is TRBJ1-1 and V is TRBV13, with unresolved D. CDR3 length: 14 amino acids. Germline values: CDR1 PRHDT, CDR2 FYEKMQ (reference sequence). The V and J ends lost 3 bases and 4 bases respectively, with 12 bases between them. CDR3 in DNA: TGTGCCAGCAGCTTGTCGGAGCGAGGCACTGAAGCTTTCTTT. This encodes CASSLSERGTEAFF.

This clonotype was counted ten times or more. The CDR3 loop is CASSLSVVNTEAFF. The CDR3 DNA is TGTGCCAGCAGTTTATCCGTAGTGAACACTGAAGCTTTCTTT. The chain uses TRBV27 and TRBJ1-1; D unresolved. The V and J ends lost 0 bases and 0 bases respectively, with 5 bases between them. The CDR3 is 14 residues long. Germline V gives CDR1 MNHEY, CDR2 SMNVEV (reference sequence).

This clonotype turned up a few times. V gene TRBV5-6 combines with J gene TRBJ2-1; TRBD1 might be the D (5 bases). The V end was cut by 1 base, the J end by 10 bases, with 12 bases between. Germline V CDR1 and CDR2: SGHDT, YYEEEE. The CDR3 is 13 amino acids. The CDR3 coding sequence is TGTGCCAGCAGCTTGACAGGCTTGAGGGAGCAGTTCTTC. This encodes CASSLTGLREQFF.

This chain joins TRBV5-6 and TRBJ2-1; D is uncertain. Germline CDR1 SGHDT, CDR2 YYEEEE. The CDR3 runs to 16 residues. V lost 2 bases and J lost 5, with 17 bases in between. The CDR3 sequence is CASSFWGGWVHNEQFF. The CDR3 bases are TGTGCCAGCAGCTTCTGGGGTGGGTGGGTCCACAATGAGCAGTTCTTC.

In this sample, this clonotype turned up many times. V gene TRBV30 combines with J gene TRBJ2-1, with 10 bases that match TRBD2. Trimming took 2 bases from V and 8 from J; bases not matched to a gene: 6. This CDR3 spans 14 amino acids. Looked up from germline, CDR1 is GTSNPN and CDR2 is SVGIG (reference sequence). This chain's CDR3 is CAWSQGLALHEQFF. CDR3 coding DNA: TGTGCCTGGAGTCAGGGACTAGCGTTACATGAGCAGTTCTTC.

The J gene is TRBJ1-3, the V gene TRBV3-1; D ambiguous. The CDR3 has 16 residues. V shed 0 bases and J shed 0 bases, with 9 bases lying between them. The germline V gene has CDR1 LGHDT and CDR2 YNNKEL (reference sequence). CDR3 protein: CASSQDPFASGNTIYF. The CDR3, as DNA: TGTGCCAGCAGCCAAGATCCATTTGCCTCTGGAAACACCATATATTTT.

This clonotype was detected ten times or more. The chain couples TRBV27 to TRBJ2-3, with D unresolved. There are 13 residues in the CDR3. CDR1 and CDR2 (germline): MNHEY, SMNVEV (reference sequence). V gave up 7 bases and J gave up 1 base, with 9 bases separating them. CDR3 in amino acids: CASTDFRTDTQYF. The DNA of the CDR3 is TGTGCCAGCACCGACTTCCGCACAGATACGCAGTATTTT.